Listed below are T cell receptor beta chains from one sample, sequenced in a study of T cell changes during pregnancy in multiple sclerosis. Clones were read by immunoSEQ multiplex PCR, and TCRdb kept only the in-frame ones, dropping some. The sample has under 50,000 clones; about 90% are singletons. The starting material was CD4+ T cells from peripheral blood mononuclear cells, obtained in the second trimester of pregnancy. The receptors were sampled from a female donor in good health, enrolled as a control in a pregnancy study. The CDR3 runs from the conserved cysteine through the conserved F or W. The order of the fields is clone size, D gene, J gene, V gene, CDR3 protein, CDR3 DNA. The D gene is left open where the match is weak. Some rows have no size entry. The others give once, few or many, or a class for an expanded clone.

once - TRBJ1-2 TRBV5-4 CASSSGGDYGYTF TGTGCCAGCAGCTCGGGGGGCGACTATGGCTACACCTTC
- - TRBJ1-2 TRBV10-3 CAINFHRDNYGYTF TGTGCCATCAATTTTCACCGAGATAACTATGGCTACACCTTC
- - TRBJ1-3 TRBV18 CASSHYPEAGNTIYF TGTGCCAGCTCCCATTACCCCGAGGCTGGAAACACCATATATTTT
once - TRBJ2-7 TRBV29-1 CSATELVGEQYF TGCAGCGCGACGGAGCTTGTTGGCGAGCAGTACTTC
- TRBD1 TRBJ2-7 TRBV6-1 CASSEAIGTALPF TGTGCCAGCAGTGAGGCGATCGGGACAGCTCTTCCTTTC
- - TRBJ1-2 TRBV2 CASSEGAVSTF TGTGCCAGCAGTGAAGGGGCCGTTTCCACCTTC
once - TRBJ1-2 TRBV9 CASSISNRYYGYTF TGTGCCAGCAGCATTTCGAACAGGTACTATGGCTACACCTTC
- - TRBJ2-3 TRBV7-3 CASSWGGLGDTQYF TGTGCCAGCAGCTGGGGGGGGCTTGGAGATACGCAGTATTTT
- - TRBJ2-2 TRBV18 CASSPPKGSGELFF TGTGCCAGCTCACCACCGAAGGGGTCCGGGGAGCTGTTTTTT
- - TRBJ1-6 TRBV19 CASSRGGVDYNSPLHF TGTGCCAGTAGTCGAGGAGGGGTCGACTATAATTCACCCCTCCACTTT
- - TRBJ2-1 TRBV6-1 CASSEAETASSYNEQFF TGTGCCAGCAGTGAAGCGGAGACCGCGAGCTCCTACAATGAGCAGTTCTTC
- TRBD1 TRBJ1-1 TRBV14 CASSHLWTGGDNTEAFF TGTGCCAGCAGCCATTTATGGACAGGGGGGGACAACACTGAAGCTTTCTTT
once - TRBJ2-1 TRBV7-2 CASSLGEANEQFF TGTGCCAGCAGCTTGGGAGAGGCTAATGAGCAGTTCTTC
- TRBD1 TRBJ2-2 TRBV29-1 CSVQGAVGGELFF TGCAGCGTTCAGGGGGCAGTTGGCGGGGAGCTGTTTTTT
- - TRBJ1-1 TRBV9 CASSVGTGSTEAFF TGTGCCAGCAGCGTAGGGACGGGGTCGACTGAAGCTTTCTTT
once - TRBJ1-2 TRBV28 CASSFYNYGYTF TGTGCCAGCAGTTTTTATAACTATGGCTACACCTTC
- - TRBJ1-5 TRBV2 CASSDRTINQPQHF TGTGCCAGCAGTGACAGAACTATCAATCAGCCCCAGCATTTT
- TRBD1 TRBJ1-2 TRBV30 CASRDRVVYGYTF TGTGCCTCTAGGGACAGGGTTGTCTATGGCTACACCTTC
once - TRBJ1-2 TRBV27 CASRERGNGYGYTF TGTGCCAGCAGGGAACGGGGGAACGGCTATGGCTACACCTTC
- - TRBJ1-1 TRBV13 CASSPGRGGGTEAFF TGTGCCAGCAGCCCAGGCCGGGGAGGGGGCACTGAAGCTTTCTTT
- TRBD2 TRBJ2-1 TRBV7-2 CASGRTSSYNEQFF TGTGCCAGCGGCCGGACTAGCTCCTACAATGAGCAGTTCTTC
- - TRBJ1-1 TRBV19 CASSIVSQGNTEAFF TGTGCCAGTAGTATAGTATCCCAGGGGAACACTGAAGCTTTCTTT